The 8 T cell receptor beta chains given below trace back to one sample, sequenced in a study of CD8+ T cells in alopecia areata. Sequencing relied on a cDNA template that was reverse transcribed from extracted RNA. TCRdb's copy holds only in-frame clones and misses some; the assay was immunoSEQ multiplex PCR. The profile covers more than 150,000 clones, with 45% to 60% appearing a single time and around a tenth taken by the ten largest. Treatment specified: oral pan-JAK inhibitor, 5-10 mg twice daily. The source was CD8+ T cells sorted from blood, collected at approximately week 51, from a patient treated with tofacitinib. Receptor source: a human donor with alopecia areata.

The V and J genes are TRBV4-3 and TRBJ2-5; D possibly uses TRBD1 or TRBD2 (5 bases each). The CDR3 is 13 amino acids. The V gene's germline CDR1 is LGHNA and CDR2 YSLEER. Trimming stripped 4 bases from V and 2 bases from J, with 8 bases between. CDR3 DNA sequence: TGCGCCAGCAGCCGGGGACGGCAAGAGACCCAGTACTTC. Translation: CASSRGRQETQYF.

CDR3 DNA: TGTGCCAGCAGTTCCAGGTTGGCCAATTCACCCCTCCACTTT. This encodes CASSSRLANSPLHF. The chain joins TRBV6-5 to TRBJ1-6; D uncertain. Per germline, CDR1 MNHEY and CDR2 SVGAGI. This CDR3 is built from 14 residues. V lost 4 bases and J 7 bases, leaving 11 bases between the germline ends.

The chain uses TRBV30 and TRBJ1-1; the D gene is possibly TRBD1 (5 bases). The CDR3 loop spans 16 amino acids. The V end lost 7 bases, the J end lost 2 bases, and 23 bases lay between the germline ends. Germline V lookup: CDR1 GTSNPN, CDR2 SVGIG (reference sequence). CDR3 coding DNA: TGTGCCTCCGACGACAGCCTGATTATTTTCAACACTGAAGCTTTCTTT. Translation: CASDDSLIIFNTEAFF.

The CDR3 sequence: CASSLDTTTNTGELFF. The CDR3 DNA sequence: TGTGCCAGCAGTTTGGACACAACAACGAACACCGGGGAGCTGTTTTTT. V is TRBV27 and J is TRBJ2-2; TRBD1 is a possible D gene (5 bases). CDR3 length: 16 residues. Trimming took off 3 bases at V and 0 bases at J, with 11 bases between the two ends. CDR1 MNHEY and CDR2 SMNVEV come from the germline V gene (reference sequence).

This clone was counted a single time. The rearrangement uses TRBV7-2 and TRBJ2-2; possibly TRBD2 for D (5 bases). This CDR3 has 12 amino acids. Germline values: CDR1 SGHTA, CDR2 FQGNSA. The germline V and J ends were trimmed by 2 bases and 7 bases, with 5 bases remaining between them. CDR3 bases: TGTGCCAGCAGCTTAAGCGGCGGGGAGCTGTTTTTT. This codes for CASSLSGGELFF.

The rearrangement uses TRBV5-4 and TRBJ1-1; D remains ambiguous. Trimming removed 3 bases from V and 1 base from J, with 10 bases in between. This CDR3 is 14 amino acids long. CDR1 is SGHNT and CDR2 is YYREEE in the germline V gene (reference sequence). The CDR3 nucleotides are TGTGCCAGCAGCTGGAGACCAGAGAACACTGAAGCTTTCTTT. Encoded protein: CASSWRPENTEAFF.

This chain connects TRBV6-5 to TRBJ2-3, with D unresolved. The CDR3 is 14 residues long. Germline CDR1 MNHEY, CDR2 SVGAGI. The V gene lost 6 bases and the J gene lost 0 bases, with 10 bases spanning the gap. CDR3 loop: CASRLSLSTDTQYF. The CDR3 region has the DNA TGTGCCAGCAGGCTCTCCCTAAGCACAGATACGCAGTATTTT.

The V gene is TRBV13, the J gene TRBJ2-1, with D maybe TRBD2 (5 bases). The germline V and J ends were trimmed by 2 bases and 4 bases, with 9 bases remaining between them. CDR1 and CDR2 from the germline V gene are PRHDT and FYEKMQ (reference sequence). The CDR3 is 14 residues long. Here the CDR3 DNA reads TGTGCCAGCAGCTTAAGAGGGTTGTACAATGAGCAGTTCTTC. This codes for CASSLRGLYNEQFF.